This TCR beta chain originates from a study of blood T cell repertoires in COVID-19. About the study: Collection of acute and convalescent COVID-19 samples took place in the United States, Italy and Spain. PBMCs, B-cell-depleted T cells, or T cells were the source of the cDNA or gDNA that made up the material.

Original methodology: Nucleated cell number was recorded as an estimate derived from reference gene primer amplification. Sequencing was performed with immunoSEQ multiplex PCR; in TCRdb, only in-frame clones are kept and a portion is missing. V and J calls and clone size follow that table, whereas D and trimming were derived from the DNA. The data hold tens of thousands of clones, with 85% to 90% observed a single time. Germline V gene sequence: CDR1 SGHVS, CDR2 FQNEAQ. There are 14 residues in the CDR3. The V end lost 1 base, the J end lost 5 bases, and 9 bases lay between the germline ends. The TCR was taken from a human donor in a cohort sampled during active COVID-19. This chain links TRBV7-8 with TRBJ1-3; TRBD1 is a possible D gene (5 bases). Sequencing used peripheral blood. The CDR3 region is CASSLDRSRNTIYF. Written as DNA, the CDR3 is TGTGCCAGCAGCTTAGACAGGTCGAGAAACACCATATATTTT.